This T cell receptor (beta chain) was sequenced in a study of OX40 agonist ivuxolimab in advanced cancers. General study points: CD8+ T cells averaged more expanded clones than CD4+.

Any history of autoimmune disease or systemic immunosuppression disqualified patients. This CDR3 is built from 15 residues. Germline-derived CDR1 and CDR2 are LGHNA and YNFKEQ. J gave up 8 bases and V 4 bases, and 11 bases lay outside the gene matches. Some clones are missing from TCRdb's copy, which holds only in-frame ones; the method was immunoSEQ multiplex PCR. The repertoire holds 70,000 to 85,000 clones, with roughly 84% as singletons. This clone appeared a few times. Its antigen is undetermined. V usage is TRBV4-2 and J usage is TRBJ1-1; the match to TRBD1 covers 9 bases. The source is an adult with an advanced solid tumor such as melanoma, head and neck, liver or kidney cancer. The sequencing here drew on CD4+ or CD8+ T cells sorted from blood, taken in a trial of the OX40 agonist ivuxolimab. CDR3 in DNA: TGTGCCAGCAGCCTTGATGTCGGGACAGGGAACGAAGCTTTCTTT. As protein: CASSLDVGTGNEAFF.